This T cell receptor (beta chain) originates from a study of blood T cells in healthy people across ages. The CDR3 is 14 amino acids. Germline assignment: CDR1 DFQATT and CDR2 SNEGSKA (reference sequence). Details on this clonotype: Its antigen is still unknown.

Study-wide findings and caveats: What prevented conclusive comparison of naive and antigen-experienced cells was that PBMCs were unsorted.

Using a J-beta primer mix together with a sample-barcoded 5' primer, a second PCR was run for roughly 6 to 11 cycles. MiXCR, run by TCRdb on the 5' RACE reads, gives a single entry per CDR3 protein. Counted here are around 900,000 distinct CDR3 sequences, roughly 26% occurring once; the ten biggest clones make up 15% to 20%. The receptor was derived from a woman over 75 in good health. This sequence joins TRBV20-1 and TRBJ2-4; 7 nucleotides line up with TRBD1. The DNA end is more similar to TRBJ2-7, so the J call may be wrong. Source material: blood. The DNA of the CDR3 is TGCAGTGCTAGCCCCCGGGACAGAGGCTACGAGCAGTACTTC. This encodes CSASPRDRGYEQYF.